A single TCR beta chain is shown here with its context. Its specificity is not known. V was shortened by 1 base and J by 9 bases, with 10 bases between the two germline ends. The germline V gene has CDR1 SGHTA and CDR2 FQGNSA. The length of the CDR3 is 13 residues. This record comes from a study of T cell repertoires in cytomegalovirus infection. Study overall: Selected CMV epitopes included recently identified HLA-C-restricted ones as well as well-studied HLA-B-restricted ones. Evidence of both CMV infection and a matching HLA type came from public TCR beta signatures.

TCRdb recomputed calls from the reads with MiXCR, one row per CDR3 protein. The profile covers about 63,000 distinct CDR3 sequences, with just over 20% appearing a single time and under 85% taken by the ten largest. Sequenced here: CD8+ T cells from cultured PBMCs, sampled from culture after CMV antigen stimulation. This receptor was obtained from a human donor in good health (CMV status not recorded). Some clones in this sample may be carry-over from other donors' samples. The chain combines TRBV7-2 with TRBJ2-1; D remains ambiguous. The CDR3 nucleotides are TGTGCCAGCAGCTTAGGGACCTTCCTTGAGCAGTTCTTC. Its protein product is CASSLGTFLEQFF.